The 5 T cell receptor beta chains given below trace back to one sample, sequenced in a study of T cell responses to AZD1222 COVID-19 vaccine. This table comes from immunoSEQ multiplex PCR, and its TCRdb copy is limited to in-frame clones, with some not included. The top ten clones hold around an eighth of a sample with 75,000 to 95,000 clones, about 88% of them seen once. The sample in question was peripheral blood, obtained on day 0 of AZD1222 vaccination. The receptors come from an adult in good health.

Here the CDR3 reads CSARYTEAFF. CDR3 nucleotides: TGCAGTGCTAGATACACTGAAGCTTTCTTT. The rearrangement uses TRBV20-1 and TRBJ1-1; no definite D call. The CDR3 sequence is 10 residues long. V was clipped by 2 bases and J by 3 bases, with 1 base between them. Looked up from germline, CDR1 is DFQATT and CDR2 is SNEGSKA (reference sequence).

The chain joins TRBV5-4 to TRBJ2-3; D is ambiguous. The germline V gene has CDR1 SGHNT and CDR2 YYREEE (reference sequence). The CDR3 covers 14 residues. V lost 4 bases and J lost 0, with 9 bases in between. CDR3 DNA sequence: TGTGCCAGCAGCCGCACATCTAGCACAGATACGCAGTATTTT. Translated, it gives CASSRTSSTDTQYF.

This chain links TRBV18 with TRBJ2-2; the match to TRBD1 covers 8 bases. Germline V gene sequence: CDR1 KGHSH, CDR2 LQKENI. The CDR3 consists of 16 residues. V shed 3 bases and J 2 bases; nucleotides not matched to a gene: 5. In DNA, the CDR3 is TGTGCCAGCTCACCGCAGACAGGGGCCAACACCGGGGAGCTGTTTTTT. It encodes CASSPQTGANTGELFF.

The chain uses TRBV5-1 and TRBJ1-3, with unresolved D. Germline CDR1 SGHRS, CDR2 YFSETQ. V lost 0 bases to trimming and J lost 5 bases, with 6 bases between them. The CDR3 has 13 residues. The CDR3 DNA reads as TGCGCCAGCAGCTTGGCCCCCAGAAACACCATATATTTT. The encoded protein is CASSLAPRNTIYF.

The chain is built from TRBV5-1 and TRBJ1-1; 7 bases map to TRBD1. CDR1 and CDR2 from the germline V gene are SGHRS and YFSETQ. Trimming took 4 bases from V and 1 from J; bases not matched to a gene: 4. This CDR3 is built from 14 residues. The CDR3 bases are TGCGCCAGCAGCACGGGACAGAGGAACACTGAAGCTTTCTTT. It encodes CASSTGQRNTEAFF.